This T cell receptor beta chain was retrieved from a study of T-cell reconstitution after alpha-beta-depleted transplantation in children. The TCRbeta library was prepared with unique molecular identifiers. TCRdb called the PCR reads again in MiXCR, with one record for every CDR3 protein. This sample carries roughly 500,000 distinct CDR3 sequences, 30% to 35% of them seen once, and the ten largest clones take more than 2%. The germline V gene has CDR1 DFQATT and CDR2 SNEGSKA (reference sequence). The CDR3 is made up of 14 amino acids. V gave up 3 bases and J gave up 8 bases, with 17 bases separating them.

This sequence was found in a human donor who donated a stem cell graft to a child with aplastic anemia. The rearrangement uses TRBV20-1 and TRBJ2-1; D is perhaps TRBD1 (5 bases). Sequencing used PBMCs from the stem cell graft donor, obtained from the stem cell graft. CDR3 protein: CSASWGVKGDEQFF. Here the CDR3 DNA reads TGCAGTGCTAGTTGGGGTGTTAAAGGGGATGAGCAGTTCTTC.